The present entry profiles one T cell receptor (beta chain) with its context. Looked up from germline, CDR1 is LGHDT and CDR2 is YNNKEL (reference sequence). The CDR3 consists of 13 residues. The ends lost 4 bases at V and 7 bases at J; junction bases unmatched: 6. This sample stems from a study of blood T cell repertoires in COVID-19. Profiling relied on immunoSEQ multiplex PCR, and the TCRdb table lists in-frame clones only, not all of them. This sample has 300,000 or so clones; 87% occur once, and the top ten carry 5.5% to 7%. The study counted Cohort 3 donors as recovered given two negative PCRs, clearance, or symptom resolution.

Sequenced material: PBMCs or T cells enriched from blood (not recorded which). This TCR came from a young woman who had recovered from COVID-19. V gene TRBV3-1 (or the pseudogene TRBV3-2) combines with J gene TRBJ1-1, with 7 bases that match TRBD1. CDR3 sequence (DNA): TGTGCCAGCAGCCTGAGGGGGCAGCTTGAAGCTTTCTTT. Protein product: CASSLRGQLEAFF.